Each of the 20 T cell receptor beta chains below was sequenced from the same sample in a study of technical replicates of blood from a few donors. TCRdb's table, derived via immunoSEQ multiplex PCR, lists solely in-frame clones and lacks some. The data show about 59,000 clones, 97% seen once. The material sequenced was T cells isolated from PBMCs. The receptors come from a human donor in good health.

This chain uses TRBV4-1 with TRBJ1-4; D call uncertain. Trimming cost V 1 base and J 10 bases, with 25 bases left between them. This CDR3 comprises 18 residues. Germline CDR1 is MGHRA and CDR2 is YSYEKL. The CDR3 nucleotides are TGCGCCAGCAGCCAAGTTCTGCGCGGTATCGGGGTCTTCGGAAAACTGTTTTTT. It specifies CASSQVLRGIGVFGKLFF.

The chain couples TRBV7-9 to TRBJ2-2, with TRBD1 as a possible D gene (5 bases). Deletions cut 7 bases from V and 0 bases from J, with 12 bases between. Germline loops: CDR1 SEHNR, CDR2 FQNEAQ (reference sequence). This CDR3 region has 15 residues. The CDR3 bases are TGTGCCAGCACCCCCGACAGTTCGAACACCGGGGAGCTGTTTTTT. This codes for CASTPDSSNTGELFF.

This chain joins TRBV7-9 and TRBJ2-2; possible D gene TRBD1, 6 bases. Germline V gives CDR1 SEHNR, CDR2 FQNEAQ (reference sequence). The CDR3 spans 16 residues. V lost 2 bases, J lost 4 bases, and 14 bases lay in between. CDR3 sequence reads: CASSLSGQGTTGELFF. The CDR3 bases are TGTGCCAGCAGCTTATCTGGGCAGGGGACCACCGGGGAGCTGTTTTTT.

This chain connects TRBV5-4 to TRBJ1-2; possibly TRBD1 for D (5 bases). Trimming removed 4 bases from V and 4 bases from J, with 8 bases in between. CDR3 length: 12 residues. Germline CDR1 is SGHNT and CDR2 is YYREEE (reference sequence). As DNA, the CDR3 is TGTGCCAGCAGCACTGACAGCTATGGCTACACCTTC. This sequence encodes CASSTDSYGYTF.

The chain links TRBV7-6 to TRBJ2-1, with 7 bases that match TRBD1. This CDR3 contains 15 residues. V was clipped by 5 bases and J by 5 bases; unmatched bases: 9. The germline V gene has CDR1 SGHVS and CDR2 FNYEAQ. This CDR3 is CASSVVRQGNNEQFF. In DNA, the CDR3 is TGTGCCAGCAGCGTCGTGCGACAGGGCAACAATGAGCAGTTCTTC. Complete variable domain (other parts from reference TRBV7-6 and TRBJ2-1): GAGVSQSPRYKVTKRGQDVALRCDPISGHVSLYWYRQALGQGPEFLTYFNYEAQQDKSGLPNDRFSAERPEGSISTLTIQRTEQRDSAMYRCASSVVRQGNNEQFFGPGTRLTVL.

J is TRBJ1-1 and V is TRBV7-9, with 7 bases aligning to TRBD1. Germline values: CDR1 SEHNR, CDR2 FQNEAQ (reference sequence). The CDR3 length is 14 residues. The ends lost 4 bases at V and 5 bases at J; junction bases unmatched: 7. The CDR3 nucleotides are TGTGCCAGCAGCTCGTACACAGGGGAGACTGAAGCTTTCTTT. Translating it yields CASSSYTGETEAFF.

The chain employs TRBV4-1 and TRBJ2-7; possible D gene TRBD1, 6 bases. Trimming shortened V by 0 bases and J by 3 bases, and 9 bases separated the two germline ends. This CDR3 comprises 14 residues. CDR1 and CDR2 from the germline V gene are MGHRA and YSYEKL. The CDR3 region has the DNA TGCGCCAGCAGCCAAGATCAGGGGATCTACGAGCAGTACTTC. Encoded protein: CASSQDQGIYEQYF.

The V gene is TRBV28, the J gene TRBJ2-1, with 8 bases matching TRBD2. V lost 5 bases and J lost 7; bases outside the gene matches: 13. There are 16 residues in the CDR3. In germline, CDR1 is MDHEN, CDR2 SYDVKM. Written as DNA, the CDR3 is TGTGCCAGCAGTAGATCTTTAGGACTAGCATTGAATGAGCAGTTCTTC. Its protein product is CASSRSLGLALNEQFF.

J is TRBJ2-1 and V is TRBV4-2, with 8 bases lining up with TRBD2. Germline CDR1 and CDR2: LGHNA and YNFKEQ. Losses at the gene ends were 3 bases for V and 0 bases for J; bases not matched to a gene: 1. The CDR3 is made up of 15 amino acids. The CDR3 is CASSQSGSSYNEQFF. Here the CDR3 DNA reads TGTGCCAGCAGCCAGAGCGGGAGCTCCTACAATGAGCAGTTCTTC.

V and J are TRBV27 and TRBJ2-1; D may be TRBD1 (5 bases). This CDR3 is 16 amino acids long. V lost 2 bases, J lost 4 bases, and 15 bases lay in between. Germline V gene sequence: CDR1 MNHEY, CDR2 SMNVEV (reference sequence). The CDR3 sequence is CASSLDRRQGYNEQFF. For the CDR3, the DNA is TGTGCCAGCAGTTTAGATAGGCGGCAGGGATACAATGAGCAGTTCTTC.

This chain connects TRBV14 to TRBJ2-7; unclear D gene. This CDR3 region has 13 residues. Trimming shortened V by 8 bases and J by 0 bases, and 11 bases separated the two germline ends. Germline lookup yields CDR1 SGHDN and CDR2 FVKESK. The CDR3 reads CASLDISSYEQYF. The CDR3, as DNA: TGTGCCAGCCTCGACATTTCCTCCTACGAGCAGTACTTC. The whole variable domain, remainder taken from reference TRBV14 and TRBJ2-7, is EAGVTQFPSHSVIEKGQTVTLRCDPISGHDNLYWYRRVMGKEIKFLLHFVKESKQDESGMPNNRFLAERTGGTYSTLKVQPAELEDSGVYFCASLDISSYEQYFGPGTRLTVT.

The CDR3 is CAWSVLGAGTDTQYF. CDR3 coding DNA: TGTGCCTGGAGTGTATTGGGGGCAGGAACAGATACGCAGTATTTT. The chain combines TRBV30 with TRBJ2-3; possible D gene TRBD1, 6 bases. The ends were cut back, 0 bases at V and 3 bases at J, with 13 bases in the middle. There are 15 residues in the CDR3. Germline CDR1 GTSNPN, CDR2 SVGIG (reference sequence).

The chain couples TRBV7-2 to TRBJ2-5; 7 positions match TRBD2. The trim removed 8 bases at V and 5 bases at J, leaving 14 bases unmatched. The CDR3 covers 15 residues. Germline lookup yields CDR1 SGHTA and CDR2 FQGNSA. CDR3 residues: CASGKASGKGETQYF. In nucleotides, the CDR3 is TGTGCCAGCGGTAAAGCGAGCGGGAAGGGGGAGACCCAGTACTTC.

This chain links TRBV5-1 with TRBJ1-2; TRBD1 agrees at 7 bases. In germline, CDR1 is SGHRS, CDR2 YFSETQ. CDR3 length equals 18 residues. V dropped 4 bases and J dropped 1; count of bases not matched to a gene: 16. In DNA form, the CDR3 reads TGCGCCAGCAGCCGGGGGGGACAGCTTAACAGCCTTAACTATGGCTACACCTTC. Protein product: CASSRGGQLNSLNYGYTF.

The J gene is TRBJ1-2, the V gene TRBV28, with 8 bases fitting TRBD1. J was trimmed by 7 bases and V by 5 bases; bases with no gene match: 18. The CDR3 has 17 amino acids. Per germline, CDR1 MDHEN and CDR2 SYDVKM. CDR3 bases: TGTGCCAGCAGTGCCGGGACAGGACTCACAGTAACGTTTGGCTACACCTTC. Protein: CASSAGTGLTVTFGYTF.

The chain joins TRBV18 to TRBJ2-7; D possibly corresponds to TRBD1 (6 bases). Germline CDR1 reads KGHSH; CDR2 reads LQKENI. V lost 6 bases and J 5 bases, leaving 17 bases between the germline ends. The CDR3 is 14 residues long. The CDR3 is CASSPSVTGNEQYF. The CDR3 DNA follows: TGTGCCAGCTCGCCCTCCGTTACAGGGAACGAGCAGTACTTC.

CDR3 in amino acids: CATSWRTGASEPQHF. CDR3 bases: TGTGCCACCAGTTGGCGAACAGGGGCCAGTGAGCCCCAGCATTTT. V and J are TRBV15 and TRBJ1-5, with 7 bases that match TRBD1. Germline CDR1 and CDR2: LNHNV and YYDKDF (reference sequence). The CDR3 covers 15 residues. V gave up 6 bases and J gave up 8 bases; unmatched junction bases: 13.

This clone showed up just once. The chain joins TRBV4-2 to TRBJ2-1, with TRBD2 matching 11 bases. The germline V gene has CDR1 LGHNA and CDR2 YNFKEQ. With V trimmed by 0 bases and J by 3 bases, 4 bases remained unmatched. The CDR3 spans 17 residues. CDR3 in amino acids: CASSQEGLAGGYNEQFF. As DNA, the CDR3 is TGTGCCAGCAGCCAAGAAGGACTAGCGGGTGGCTACAATGAGCAGTTCTTC.

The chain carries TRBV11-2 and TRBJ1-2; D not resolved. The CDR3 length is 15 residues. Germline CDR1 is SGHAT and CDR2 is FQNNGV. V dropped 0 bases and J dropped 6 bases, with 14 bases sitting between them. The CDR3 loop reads CASSLDRQGPDGYTF. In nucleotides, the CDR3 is TGTGCCAGCAGCTTAGATCGACAAGGTCCCGATGGCTACACCTTC.

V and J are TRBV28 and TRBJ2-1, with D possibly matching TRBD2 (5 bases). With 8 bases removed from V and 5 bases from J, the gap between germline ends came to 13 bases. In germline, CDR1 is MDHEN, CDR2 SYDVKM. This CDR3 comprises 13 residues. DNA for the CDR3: TGTGCCAGCCGGGGTCAGGAGAACAATGAGCAGTTCTTC. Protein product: CASRGQENNEQFF.